What follows are 30 T cell receptor beta chains derived from one specimen sequenced in a study of T cell responses to AZD1222 COVID-19 vaccine. The data were produced by immunoSEQ multiplex PCR, yet TCRdb's version contains in-frame clones alone and is incomplete. The sample holds almost 35,000 clones, roughly 91% seen once. Sequences were derived from peripheral blood, sampled on day 0 of AZD1222 vaccination. The source is an adult in good health.

The V call is TRBV19, the J call TRBJ2-6, with D uncertain. Trimming cost V 3 bases and J 0 bases, with 3 bases left between them. Germline values: CDR1 LNHDA, CDR2 SQIVND (reference sequence). CDR3 length: 14 residues. CDR3 coding DNA: TGTGCCAGTAGTATCGACTCTGGGGCCAACGTCCTGACTTTC. Translation gives CASSIDSGANVLTF. Based on the CDR3 plus reference TRBV19 and TRBJ2-6, the full variable domain is DGGITQSPKYLFRKEGQNVTLSCEQNLNHDAMYWYRQDPGQGLRLIYYSQIVNDFQKGDIAEGYSVSREKKESFPLTVTSAQKNPTAFYLCASSIDSGANVLTFGAGSRLTVL.

The rearrangement uses TRBV10-2 and TRBJ1-2, with D tentatively TRBD1 (5 bases). Trimming shortened V by 8 bases and J by 4 bases, and 14 bases separated the two germline ends. CDR3 size: 13 residues. CDR1 is WSHSY, CDR2 SAAADI, per germline. The CDR3 DNA follows: TGCGCCAGCGAAATCAGGGAAGGCTATGGCTACACCTTC. This sequence encodes CASEIREGYGYTF.

This chain connects TRBV24-1 to TRBJ2-5, with 8 bases fitting TRBD1. This CDR3 is built from 16 residues. J gave up 4 bases and V 0 bases, and 6 bases lay outside the gene matches. The germline V gene encodes CDR1 KGHDR and CDR2 SFDVKD. In DNA, the CDR3 is TGTGCCACCAGTGATTTGGGGCAGGGGGCTCGAGAGACCCAGTACTTC. As protein: CATSDLGQGARETQYF.

The chain carries TRBV2 and TRBJ1-2, with 8 nucleotides matching TRBD1. The trim removed 3 bases at V and 4 bases at J, leaving 13 bases unmatched. Germline-derived CDR1 and CDR2 are SNHLY and FYNNEI. This CDR3 spans 17 amino acids. CDR3 in amino acids: CASSDDGRGQDGYGYTF. Written as DNA, the CDR3 is TGTGCCAGCAGTGATGACGGCAGGGGGCAGGATGGCTATGGCTACACCTTC.

This CDR3 is CASSPTEYYGYTF. CDR3 bases: TGTGCCAGCAGCCCAACAGAGTACTATGGCTACACCTTC. The chain employs TRBV5-8 and TRBJ1-2; D is unresolved. Germline V gives CDR1 SGHTS, CDR2 YDEGEE. With 4 bases removed from V and 3 bases from J, the gap between germline ends came to 10 bases. This CDR3 spans 13 amino acids.

In its sample, this clone was seen once. The chain has TRBV7-8 and TRBJ1-4, with 12 bases identical to TRBD1. The CDR3 consists of 15 residues. Germline assignment: CDR1 SGHVS and CDR2 FQNEAQ. Trimming at V came to 5 bases and at J to 8 bases, leaving 6 bases not matched to a gene. CDR3 nucleotides: TGTGCCAGCAGCCTCGGGACAGGGGGCGACGAAAAACTGTTTTTT. Translated: CASSLGTGGDEKLFF.

This clone has a single count. The chain carries TRBV15 and TRBJ1-2, with 10 bases that match TRBD1. Trimming took 2 bases from V and 2 from J; bases not matched to a gene: 11. The CDR3 loop spans 18 amino acids. Germline values: CDR1 LNHNV, CDR2 YYDKDF (reference sequence). CDR3 sequence reads: CATSRSGGTGVENYGYTF. Written as DNA, the CDR3 is TGTGCCACCAGCAGATCTGGAGGGACAGGGGTTGAGAACTATGGCTACACCTTC.

The chain is built from TRBV6-5 and TRBJ2-7; D is undetermined. From germline, CDR1 is MNHEY and CDR2 SVGAGI. Trimming took off 1 base at V and 5 bases at J, with 9 bases between the two ends. The CDR3 covers 13 residues. The CDR3 is CASSYLGINEQYF. The CDR3 DNA reads as TGTGCCAGCAGTTACTTGGGAATCAACGAGCAGTACTTC.

The V gene is TRBV7-3, the J gene TRBJ1-6; 7 positions agree with TRBD1. The V gene end was trimmed by 5 bases and the J gene end by 6 bases; junction bases not matched to a gene: 7. CDR3 length: 15 amino acids. CDR1 is SGHTA and CDR2 is FQGTGA in the germline V gene. The CDR3 is CASSQQGLRNSPLHF. CDR3 bases: TGTGCCAGCAGCCAACAGGGGCTGCGTAATTCACCCCTCCACTTT.

The rearrangement joins TRBV5-8 to TRBJ1-6; D not resolved. In germline, CDR1 is SGHTS, CDR2 YDEGEE. Trimming cost V 0 bases and J 9 bases, with 4 bases left between them. The CDR3 is made up of 12 amino acids. The CDR3 protein is CASSLAPSPLHF. DNA for the CDR3: TGTGCCAGCAGCTTGGCTCCTTCACCCCTCCACTTT.

This rearrangement joins TRBV19 to TRBJ2-6; D tentatively reads TRBD1 or TRBD2 (6 bases each). Trimming removed 5 bases from V and 2 bases from J, with 10 bases in between. There are 15 residues in the CDR3. CDR1 is LNHDA and CDR2 is SQIVND in the germline V gene (reference sequence). The CDR3 protein is CASSGGQAGANVLTF. The CDR3 nucleotides read TGTGCCAGTAGTGGGGGGCAGGCTGGGGCCAACGTCCTGACTTTC. Full variable domain (outside the CDR3, taken from reference TRBV19 and TRBJ2-6): DGGITQSPKYLFRKEGQNVTLSCEQNLNHDAMYWYRQDPGQGLRLIYYSQIVNDFQKGDIAEGYSVSREKKESFPLTVTSAQKNPTAFYLCASSGGQAGANVLTFGAGSRLTVL.

This clone was recorded once. The V gene is TRBV6-4, the J gene TRBJ2-1, with TRBD2 matching 7 bases. V gave up 2 bases and J gave up 13 bases; unmatched junction bases: 14. Germline assignment: CDR1 MRHNA and CDR2 SNTAGT. There are 15 residues in the CDR3. The DNA of the CDR3 is TGTGCCAGCAGTGACGGCGGGGGTGGAGATTCGCGACAGTTCTTC. Translating gives CASSDGGGGDSRQFF.

J is TRBJ1-2 and V is TRBV5-1; 7 bases fit TRBD1. Germline V lookup: CDR1 SGHRS, CDR2 YFSETQ. V lost 2 bases and J lost 4; bases outside the gene matches: 8. CDR3 length equals 15 residues. The CDR3 DNA reads TGCGCCAGCAGCTTAGACAGGGAGAGGGGCTATGGCTACACCTTC. Its translation: CASSLDRERGYGYTF.

V is TRBV5-1 and J is TRBJ1-3; D ambiguous. Germline V gene data show CDR1 as SGHRS and CDR2 as YFSETQ. The CDR3 is made up of 17 amino acids. V was trimmed by 2 bases and J by 1 base, leaving 16 bases between them. The CDR3 is CASSLRGRVRSGNTIYF. Here the CDR3 DNA reads TGCGCCAGCAGCTTAAGAGGAAGGGTACGGTCTGGAAACACCATATATTTT. Drawing the rest from reference TRBV5-1 and TRBJ1-3, the complete variable domain is KAGVTQTPRYLIKTRGQQVTLSCSPISGHRSVSWYQQTPGQGLQFLFEYFSETQRNKGNFPGRFSGRQFSNSRSEMNVSTLELGDSALYLCASSLRGRVRSGNTIYFGEGSWLTVV.

The table lists this clone with a count of one. The chain joins TRBV5-1 to TRBJ2-3; D gene uncertain. The CDR3 has 13 residues. Germline CDR1 is SGHRS and CDR2 is YFSETQ. Trimming shortened V by 2 bases and J by 5 bases, and 9 bases separated the two germline ends. The CDR3 reads CASSLSRQDTQYF. The CDR3 nucleotides read TGCGCCAGCAGCTTATCTAGACAAGATACGCAGTATTTT.

The chain combines TRBV4-3 with TRBJ2-2; D gene uncertain. The CDR3 contains 17 residues. V lost 4 bases to trimming and J lost 1 base, with 16 bases between them. The germline V gene has CDR1 LGHNA and CDR2 YSLEER. CDR3 in DNA: TGCGCCAGCAGCCTCCGGGCCCGTCTTTGGAACACCGGGGAGCTGTTTTTT. Protein: CASSLRARLWNTGELFF.

In its sample, this clone was seen once. The chain uses TRBV7-8 and TRBJ2-7; TRBD2 might be the D (6 bases). The V gene's germline CDR1 is SGHVS and CDR2 FQNEAQ. The CDR3 is 14 amino acids. V was shortened by 5 bases and J by 3 bases, with 14 bases between the two germline ends. The CDR3 DNA is TGTGCCAGCAGCGCGGGACTGGAGTACTACGAGCAGTACTTC. It translates to CASSAGLEYYEQYF.

The chain carries TRBV14 and TRBJ2-7; D unclear. In germline, CDR1 is SGHDN, CDR2 FVKESK. This CDR3 contains 11 residues. The V gene lost 3 bases and the J gene lost 0 bases, with 0 bases spanning the gap. CDR3 loop: CASSHSYEQYF. CDR3 nucleotides: TGTGCCAGCAGCCACTCCTACGAGCAGTACTTC.

A single count supports this clone. The gene calls are TRBV5-5 and TRBJ1-4, with 9 bases fitting TRBD1. The CDR3 is 15 residues long. Unmatched junction bases numbered 6, after V lost 1 base and J lost 8 bases. Germline loops: CDR1 SGHKS, CDR2 YYEKEE (reference sequence). The CDR3: CASSLRDREGEKLFF. The DNA of the CDR3 is TGTGCCAGCAGCTTGAGGGACAGGGAGGGGGAAAAACTGTTTTTT.

V and J are TRBV18 and TRBJ1-5; 10 bases align to TRBD1. CDR1 KGHSH and CDR2 LQKENI come from the germline V gene. CDR3 size: 16 residues. J was trimmed by 5 bases and V by 2 bases; bases with no gene match: 6. The CDR3 DNA is TGTGCCAGCTCACCAGGCGGGACAGGGGTGGATCAGCCCCAGCATTTT. It translates to CASSPGGTGVDQPQHF.

The chain couples TRBV28 to TRBJ2-7, with 7 positions matching TRBD2. CDR1 MDHEN and CDR2 SYDVKM come from the germline V gene. This CDR3 region has 13 residues. J lost 6 bases, V lost 5 bases, and 7 bases had no gene match. The CDR3 coding sequence is TGTGCCAGCAGTCCAAGGGGAGGGTCCGAGCAGTACTTC. This sequence encodes CASSPRGGSEQYF.

The genes are TRBV28 and TRBJ1-1, with D tentatively TRBD1 (5 bases). With 11 bases removed from V and 6 bases from J, the gap between germline ends came to 13 bases. The CDR3 consists of 11 residues. From germline, CDR1 is MDHEN and CDR2 SYDVKM. The CDR3 is CAQMRGAEAFF. The DNA of the CDR3 is TGTGCCCAAATGCGGGGCGCTGAAGCTTTCTTT.

This clone appeared a few times. The chain uses TRBV10-1 and TRBJ1-5; no firm D call. CDR1 is WNHNN, CDR2 SYGVQD, per germline (reference sequence). The CDR3 totals 13 residues. Trimming pared 0 bases from V and 7 bases from J, leaving 7 bases between. The CDR3 DNA reads as TGCGCCAGCAGTGAGTCGGGTTTACAGCCCCAGCATTTT. Protein product: CASSESGLQPQHF.

This chain joins TRBV7-9 and TRBJ1-1; the D gene is possibly TRBD1 (6 bases). The CDR3 length is 13 residues. The V end was cut by 8 bases, the J end by 4 bases, with 14 bases between. Germline V gives CDR1 SEHNR, CDR2 FQNEAQ (reference sequence). The CDR3 bases are TGTGCCAGCGCGGGGGGGGGCGCCACTGAAGCTTTCTTT. Amino acids: CASAGGGATEAFF. Full variable domain (outside the CDR3, taken from reference TRBV7-9 and TRBJ1-1): DTGVSQNPRHKITKRGQNVTFRCDPISEHNRLYWYRQTLGQGPEFLTYFQNEAQLEKSRLLSDRFSAERPKGSFSTLEIQRTEQGDSAMYLCASAGGGATEAFFGQGTRLTVV.

J is TRBJ2-1 and V is TRBV4-1; D remains unclear. This CDR3 region has 12 residues. Trimming stripped 0 bases from V and 7 bases from J, with 4 bases between. CDR1 and CDR2 from the germline V gene are MGHRA and YSYEKL. In nucleotides, the CDR3 is TGCGCCAGCAGCCAAGATCGGAATGAGCAGTTCTTC. Translation gives CASSQDRNEQFF.

V and J are TRBV3-1 (or the pseudogene TRBV3-2) and TRBJ2-3; possibly TRBD2 for D (5 bases). Trimming took 0 bases from V and 5 from J, leaving 12 bases between them. The CDR3 has 15 amino acids. CDR1 is LGHDT and CDR2 is YNNKEL in the germline V gene (reference sequence). CDR3 coding DNA: TGTGCCAGCAGCCAAGACTCGAGAGGAGGAGATACGCAGTATTTT. Translating gives CASSQDSRGGDTQYF.

The CDR3 loop reads CASSLGSSGGTDTQYF. The CDR3 region has the DNA TGTGCCAGCAGCTTAGGATCTAGCGGGGGCACAGATACGCAGTATTTT. V gene TRBV11-2 combines with J gene TRBJ2-3, with TRBD2 matching 9 bases. The CDR3 consists of 16 residues. From germline, CDR1 is SGHAT and CDR2 FQNNGV. V dropped 1 base and J dropped 1; count of bases not matched to a gene: 3.

V is TRBV3-1 (or the pseudogene TRBV3-2) and J is TRBJ2-4; 11 bases match TRBD2. The length of the CDR3 is 16 residues. Trimming at V came to 5 bases and at J to 4 bases, leaving 7 bases not matched to a gene. Germline lookup yields CDR1 LGHDT and CDR2 YNNKEL (reference sequence). DNA for the CDR3: TGTGCCAGCAGCAGAGTAGCGGGGGGGCTGAAAAACATTCAGTACTTC. This translates into CASSRVAGGLKNIQYF.

V and J are TRBV5-4 and TRBJ2-1; D call uncertain. There are 12 residues in the CDR3. Germline V gene sequence: CDR1 SGHNT, CDR2 YYREEE (reference sequence). The ends were cut back, 1 base at V and 7 bases at J, with 6 bases in the middle. The CDR3 region is CASSLPQNEQFF. The CDR3 DNA is TGTGCCAGCAGCTTGCCCCAAAATGAGCAGTTCTTC. Based on the CDR3 plus reference TRBV5-4 and TRBJ2-1, the full variable domain is ETGVTQSPTHLIKTRGQQVTLRCSSQSGHNTVSWYQQALGQGPQFIFQYYREEENGRGNFPPRFSGLQFPNYSSELNVNALELDDSALYLCASSLPQNEQFFGPGTRLTVL.

The J gene is TRBJ1-5, the V gene TRBV24-1; D gene unclear. Germline assignment: CDR1 KGHDR and CDR2 SFDVKD. V gave up 8 bases and J gave up 0 bases, with 16 bases separating them. The CDR3 totals 16 residues. DNA for the CDR3: TGTGCCACCACGGGCAGGCGCTCTTATAGCAATCAGCCCCAGCATTTT. This translates into CATTGRRSYSNQPQHF.